The entry that follows covers one T cell receptor (beta chain) sequence. The sample belongs to a study of blood T cell repertoires in COVID-19. Study details: From the United States, Italy and Spain came samples of acute and convalescent COVID-19. Sources were T cells, B-cell-depleted T cells, or PBMCs; the material itself was cDNA or gDNA.

Germline V gene sequence: CDR1 SGHDT, CDR2 YYEEEE. Deletions cut 2 bases from V and 4 bases from J, with 12 bases between. The CDR3 covers 14 residues. Original analysis: Scientists estimated how many nucleated cells there were by amplifying reference gene primers. Assay: immunoSEQ multiplex PCR; the TCRdb copy retains only in-frame clones and omits some. V, J and clone size reflect that table, while D and trimming were determined from the DNA. The data hold around 100,000 clones, with 65% to 85% observed a single time. The V gene is TRBV5-6, the J gene TRBJ1-2, with no clear D. The sequencing sample was made of peripheral blood. The sequence came from a man in his 60s with acute or convalescent COVID-19. This CDR3 reads CASSFAVIVYGYTF. CDR3 in DNA: TGTGCCAGCAGCTTTGCGGTTATTGTCTATGGCTACACCTTC.